This is a list of T cell receptor beta chains from one sample in a study of breast tumors, draining lymph nodes, adjacent tissues. Using its own MiXCR run on the multiplex PCR reads, TCRdb lists one record per CDR3 protein. The sample yields approximately 200,000 distinct CDR3 sequences, roughly 29% seen once. Sequencing input: axillary lymph node tissue. These receptors originate from a female donor with breast cancer. Some clones in this sample may be carry-over from other donors' samples. Both conserved end residues are part of each CDR3. A D gene is named only where the DNA matches it firmly. Not all rows give a size; the values are once, few, many and, for expanded clones, a class.

many | TRBJ1-3 | TRBV9 | TRBD1 | TGTGCCAGCAGCGCCGGGACAGGGTTTCGCAACACCATATATTTT | CASSAGTGFRNTIYF
many | TRBJ2-4 | TRBV7-9 | TRBD2 | TGTGCCAGCAGCCTCCAAGGAGCGGGAGTTAGCATTCAGTACTTC | CASSLQGAGVSIQYF
- | TRBJ1-4 | TRBV5-8 | - | TGTGCCAGCAGCTTGGAACAGGTTGAAAAACTGTTTTTT | CASSLEQVEKLFF
medium-sized | TRBJ1-3 | TRBV2 | - | TGTGCCAGCAGTGATGACAGCTCTGGAAACACCATATATTTT | CASSDDSSGNTIYF
- | TRBJ2-1 | TRBV20-1 | TRBD2 | TGCAGTGCCAGGGGTAGCGGGGGGGCCCCCCAACTACACAATGAGCAGTTCTTC | CSARGSGGAPQLHNEQFF
many | TRBJ2-7 | TRBV14 | - | TGTGCCAGCAGCCAAGGAATAACGGGCTACGAGCAGTACTTC | CASSQGITGYEQYF
many | TRBJ2-3 | TRBV9 | TRBD2 | TGTGCCAGCAGCGTATTGAGCGGGGTGACAGATACGCAGTATTTT | CASSVLSGVTDTQYF
many | TRBJ1-3 | TRBV20-1 | - | TGCAGTGCTAGCACAGCCGCTGGAAACACCATATATTTT | CSASTAAGNTIYF
many | TRBJ1-5 | TRBV6-1 | - | TGTGCCAGCAGTGAAAATTACGGGCTAAATCAGCCCCAGCATTTT | CASSENYGLNQPQHF
- | TRBJ2-2 | TRBV2 | TRBD2 | TGTGCCAGCAGTCCGGGACTAGCGGGAGGGCCCACCGGGGAGCTGTTTTTT | CASSPGLAGGPTGELFF
- | TRBJ1-6 | TRBV4-2 | - | TGTGCCAGCAGCCAAGTAAGCGGGCGAGAATCACCCCTCCACTTT | CASSQVSGRESPLHF